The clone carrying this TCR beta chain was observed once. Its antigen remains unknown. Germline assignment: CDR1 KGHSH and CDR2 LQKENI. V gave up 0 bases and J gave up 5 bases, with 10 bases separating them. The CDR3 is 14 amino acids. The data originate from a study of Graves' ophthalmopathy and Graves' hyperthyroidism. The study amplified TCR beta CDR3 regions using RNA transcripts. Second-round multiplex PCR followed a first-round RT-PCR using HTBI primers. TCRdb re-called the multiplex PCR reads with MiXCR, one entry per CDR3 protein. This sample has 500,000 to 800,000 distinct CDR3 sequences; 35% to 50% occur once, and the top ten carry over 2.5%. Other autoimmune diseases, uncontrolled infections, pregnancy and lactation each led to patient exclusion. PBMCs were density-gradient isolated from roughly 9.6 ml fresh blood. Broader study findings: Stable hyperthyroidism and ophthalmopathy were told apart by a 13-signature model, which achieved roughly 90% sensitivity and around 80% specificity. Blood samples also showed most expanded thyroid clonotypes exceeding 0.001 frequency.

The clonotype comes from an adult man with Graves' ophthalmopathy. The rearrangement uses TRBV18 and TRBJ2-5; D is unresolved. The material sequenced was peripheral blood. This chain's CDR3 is CASSPPAGTETQYF. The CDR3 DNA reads TGTGCCAGCTCACCACCGGCCGGTACGGAGACCCAGTACTTC. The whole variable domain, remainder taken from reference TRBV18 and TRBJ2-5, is NAGVMQNPRHLVRRRGQEARLRCSPMKGHSHVYWYRQLPEEGLKFMVYLQKENIIDESGMPKERFSAEFPKEGPSILRIQQVVRGDSAAYFCASSPPAGTETQYFGPGTRLLVL.